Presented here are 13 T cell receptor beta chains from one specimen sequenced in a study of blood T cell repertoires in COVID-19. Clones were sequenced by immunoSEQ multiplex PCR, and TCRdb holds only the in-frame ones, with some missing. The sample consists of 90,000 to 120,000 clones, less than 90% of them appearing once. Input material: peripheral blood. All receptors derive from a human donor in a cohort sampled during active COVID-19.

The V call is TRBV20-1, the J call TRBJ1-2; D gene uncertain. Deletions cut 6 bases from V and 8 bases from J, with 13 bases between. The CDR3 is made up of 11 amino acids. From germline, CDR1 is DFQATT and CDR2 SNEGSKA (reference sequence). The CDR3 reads CSAGVGFGYTF. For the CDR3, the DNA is TGCAGTGCCGGGGTCGGATTCGGCTACACCTTC.

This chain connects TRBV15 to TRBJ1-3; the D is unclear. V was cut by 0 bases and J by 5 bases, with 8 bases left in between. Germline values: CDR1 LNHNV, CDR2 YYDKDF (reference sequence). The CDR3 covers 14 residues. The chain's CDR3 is CATSREGGRNTIYF. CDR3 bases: TGTGCCACCAGCAGAGAGGGAGGGCGAAACACCATATATTTT. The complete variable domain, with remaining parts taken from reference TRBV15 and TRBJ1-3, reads DAMVIQNPRYQVTQFGKPVTLSCSQTLNHNVMYWYQQKSSQAPKLLFHYYDKDFNNEADTPDNFQSRRPNTSFCFLDIRSPGLGDTAMYLCATSREGGRNTIYFGEGSWLTVV.

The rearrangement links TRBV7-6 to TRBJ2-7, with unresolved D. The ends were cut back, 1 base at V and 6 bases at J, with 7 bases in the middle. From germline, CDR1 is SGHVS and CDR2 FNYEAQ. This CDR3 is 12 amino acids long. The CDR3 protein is CASSLDLGEQYF. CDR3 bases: TGTGCCAGCAGCTTAGACCTCGGCGAGCAGTACTTC.

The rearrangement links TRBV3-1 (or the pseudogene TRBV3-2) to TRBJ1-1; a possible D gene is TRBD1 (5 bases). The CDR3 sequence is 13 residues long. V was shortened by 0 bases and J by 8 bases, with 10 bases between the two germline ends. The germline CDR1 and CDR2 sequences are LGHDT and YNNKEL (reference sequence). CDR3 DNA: TGTGCCAGCAGCCAAGAGAGGCGGGGGGAAGCTTTCTTT. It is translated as CASSQERRGEAFF.

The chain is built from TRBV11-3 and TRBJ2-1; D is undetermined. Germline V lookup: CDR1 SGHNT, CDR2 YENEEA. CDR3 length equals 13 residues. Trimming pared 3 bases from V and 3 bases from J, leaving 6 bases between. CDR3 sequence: CASSFQDYNEQFF. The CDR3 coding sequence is TGTGCCAGCAGCTTCCAGGACTACAATGAGCAGTTCTTC.

As DNA, the CDR3 is TGTGCCAGCAGCTTACTCTCCTATAATTCACCCCTCCACTTT. It yields the protein CASSLLSYNSPLHF. V gene TRBV7-3 combines with J gene TRBJ1-6; no definite D call. CDR1 is SGHTA and CDR2 is FQGTGA in the germline V gene. This CDR3 has 14 residues. V lost 2 bases and J 0 bases, leaving 2 bases between the germline ends. Together with reference TRBV7-3 and TRBJ1-6, the CDR3 gives the full variable domain: GAGVSQTPSNKVTEKGKYVELRCDPISGHTALYWYRQSLGQGPEFLIYFQGTGAADDSGLPNDRFFAVRPEGSVSTLKIQRTERGDSAVYLCASSLLSYNSPLHFGNGTRLTVT.

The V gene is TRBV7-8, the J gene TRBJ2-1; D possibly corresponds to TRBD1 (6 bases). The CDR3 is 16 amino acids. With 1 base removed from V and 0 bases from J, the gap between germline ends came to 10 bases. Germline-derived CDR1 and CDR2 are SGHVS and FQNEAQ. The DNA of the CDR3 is TGTGCCAGCAGCTTAGGCACAGGGTTCTCCTACAATGAGCAGTTCTTC. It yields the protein CASSLGTGFSYNEQFF. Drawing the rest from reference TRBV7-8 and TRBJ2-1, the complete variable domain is GAGVSQSPRYKVAKRGQDVALRCDPISGHVSLFWYQQALGQGPEFLTYFQNEAQLDKSGLPSDRFFAERPEGSVSTLKIQRTQQEDSAVYLCASSLGTGFSYNEQFFGPGTRLTVL.

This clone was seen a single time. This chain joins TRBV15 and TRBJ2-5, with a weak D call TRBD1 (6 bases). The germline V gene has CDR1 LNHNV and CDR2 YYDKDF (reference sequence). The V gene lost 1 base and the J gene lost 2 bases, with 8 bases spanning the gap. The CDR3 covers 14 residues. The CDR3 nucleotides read TGTGCCACCAGCAGAGGGGGGCTTCAAGAGACCCAGTACTTC. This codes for CATSRGGLQETQYF.

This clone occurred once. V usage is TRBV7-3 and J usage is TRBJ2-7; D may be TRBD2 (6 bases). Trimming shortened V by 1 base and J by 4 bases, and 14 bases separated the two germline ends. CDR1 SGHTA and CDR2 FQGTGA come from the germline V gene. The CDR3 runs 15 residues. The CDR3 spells CASSLSGGLGYEQYF. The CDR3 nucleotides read TGTGCCAGCAGCTTAAGCGGAGGGCTGGGGTACGAGCAGTACTTC.

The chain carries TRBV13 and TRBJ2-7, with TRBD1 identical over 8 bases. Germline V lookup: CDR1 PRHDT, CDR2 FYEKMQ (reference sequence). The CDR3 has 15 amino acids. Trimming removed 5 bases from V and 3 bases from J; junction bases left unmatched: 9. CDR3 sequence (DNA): TGTGCCAGCAGCGGACTCGGGACAGGAAACTACGAGCAGTACTTC. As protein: CASSGLGTGNYEQYF.

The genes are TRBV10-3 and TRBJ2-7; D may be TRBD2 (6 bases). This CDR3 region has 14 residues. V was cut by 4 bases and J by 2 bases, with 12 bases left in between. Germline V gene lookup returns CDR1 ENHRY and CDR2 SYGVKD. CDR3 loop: CAISGRDSTYEQYF. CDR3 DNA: TGTGCCATCAGTGGCCGGGACTCGACCTACGAGCAGTACTTC.

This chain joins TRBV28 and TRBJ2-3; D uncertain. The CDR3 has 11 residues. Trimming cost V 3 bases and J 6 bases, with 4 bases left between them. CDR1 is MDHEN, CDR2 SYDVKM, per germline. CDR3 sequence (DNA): TGTGCCAGCAGTTTGAGGGATACGCAGTATTTT. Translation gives CASSLRDTQYF.

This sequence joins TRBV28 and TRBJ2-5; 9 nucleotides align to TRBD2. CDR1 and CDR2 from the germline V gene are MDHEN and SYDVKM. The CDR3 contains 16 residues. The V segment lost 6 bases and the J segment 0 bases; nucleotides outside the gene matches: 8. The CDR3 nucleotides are TGTGCCAGCAGCCCGCCTAGCGGGACACACCAAGAGACCCAGTACTTC. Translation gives CASSPPSGTHQETQYF. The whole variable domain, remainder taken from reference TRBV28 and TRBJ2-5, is DVKVTQSSRYLVKRTGEKVFLECVQDMDHENMFWYRQDPGLGLRLIYFSYDVKMKEKGDIPEGYSVSREKKERFSLILESASTNQTSMYLCASSPPSGTHQETQYFGPGTRLLVL.